These T cell receptor beta chains were read from a single sample in a study of blood T cell repertoires in COVID-19. Here immunoSEQ multiplex PCR was the method, and the copy in TCRdb shows in-frame clones only, minus some. The table records around 280,000 clones, nearly 90% of them present only once. Sequenced material: PBMCs or T cells enriched from blood (not recorded which). Receptor source: a woman aged 18-35 years with acute COVID-19. The CDR3 runs from the conserved cysteine through the conserved F or W. The D gene is left open where the match is weak.

J,D,V,CDR3
TRBJ1-5,TRBD1,TRBV28,CASSLPDRGLSPQHF
TRBJ1-1,.,TRBV6-5,CASSLGSNTEAFF
TRBJ1-4,.,TRBV2,CASRARAPRGKLFF
TRBJ2-7,.,TRBV30,CAWSVDRISYEQYF
TRBJ1-2,TRBD1,TRBV6-6,CASSYSTGGGGYTF
TRBJ2-6,TRBD2,TRBV13,CASSSLLAGGKPSSGANVLTF
TRBJ2-7,TRBD1,TRBV25-1,CASSAGQGKREQYF
TRBJ1-2,.,TRBV27,CASSLSSSTNLYGYTF
TRBJ2-7,.,TRBV6-1,CASSEEWRAEQYF
TRBJ1-5,.,TRBV5-1,CASSLGEGSNQPQHF
TRBJ2-1,TRBD2,TRBV4-3,CASSQGTSFPDEQFF